The 30 T cell receptor beta chains below were found in one sample sequenced in a study of blood T cell repertoires in COVID-19. The method was immunoSEQ multiplex PCR; TCRdb's version includes in-frame clones alone and lacks a portion of them. This table has 63,000 or so clones, around 83% appearing once. Sequencing was carried out using peripheral blood. These receptors came from a man in his sixties or seventies with active COVID-19.

The chain is built from TRBV7-9 and TRBJ2-7; TRBD2 is a possible D gene (6 bases). V was cut by 3 bases and J by 4 bases, with 13 bases left in between. Germline V gives CDR1 SEHNR, CDR2 FQNEAQ (reference sequence). CDR3 length: 14 amino acids. CDR3 region: CASSFGGTGYEQYF. The CDR3, as DNA: TGTGCCAGCAGCTTCGGCGGGACTGGGTACGAGCAGTACTTC. Supplemented by reference TRBV7-9 and TRBJ2-7, the full variable domain reads DTGVSQNPRHKITKRGQNVTFRCDPISEHNRLYWYRQTLGQGPEFLTYFQNEAQLEKSRLLSDRFSAERPKGSFSTLEIQRTEQGDSAMYLCASSFGGTGYEQYFGPGTRLTVT.

The chain couples TRBV11-3 to TRBJ2-1; 8 bases agree with TRBD2. Germline V CDR1 and CDR2: SGHNT, YENEEA. V was clipped by 1 base and J by 6 bases; unmatched bases: 2. This CDR3 is 14 amino acids long. The CDR3 bases are TGTGCCAGCAGCTTAGGGGGGACTAGCAATGAGCAGTTCTTC. It translates to CASSLGGTSNEQFF. The full variable domain, with the rest looked up from reference TRBV11-3 and TRBJ2-1, is EAGVVQSPRYKIIEKKQPVAFWCNPISGHNTLYWYLQNLGQGPELLIRYENEEAVDDSQLPKDRFSAERLKGVDSTLKIQPAELGDSAVYLCASSLGGTSNEQFFGPGTRLTVL.

This sequence joins TRBV4-1 and TRBJ1-5, with TRBD1 identical over 10 bases. Trimming at V came to 3 bases and at J to 2 bases, leaving 10 bases not matched to a gene. Germline V lookup: CDR1 MGHRA, CDR2 YSYEKL. The CDR3 is made up of 18 amino acids. CDR3 loop: CASSHPGTGASGNQPQHF. CDR3 DNA: TGCGCCAGCAGCCACCCTGGGACAGGGGCTTCGGGCAATCAGCCCCAGCATTTT.

As DNA, the CDR3 is TGTGCCAGCAGCAGGGACGGCGCGGGAGAGCAGTACTTC. Translated, it gives CASSRDGAGEQYF. V is TRBV5-4 and J is TRBJ2-7, with D perhaps TRBD2 (6 bases). The CDR3 extends over 13 amino acids. V lost 4 bases to trimming and J lost 7 bases, with 15 bases between them. Germline CDR1 SGHNT, CDR2 YYREEE (reference sequence). The variable domain in full, with the rest retrieved from reference TRBV5-4 and TRBJ2-7, is ETGVTQSPTHLIKTRGQQVTLRCSSQSGHNTVSWYQQALGQGPQFIFQYYREEENGRGNFPPRFSGLQFPNYSSELNVNALELDDSALYLCASSRDGAGEQYFGPGTRLTVT.

Note on this clone: At one of its ends the junction is not consistent with the germline gene, which may arise from a read error. The chain employs TRBV7-7 and TRBJ2-5, with D perhaps TRBD2 (6 bases). The germline gives CDR1 SSHAT, CDR2 FNYEAQ (reference sequence). This CDR3 contains 12 residues. CDR3 loop: CAPRRDGGVRHF. CDR3 sequence (DNA): TGTGCCCCTCGTCGGGACGGCGGGGTAAGACACTTC.

The V call is TRBV19, the J call TRBJ1-2; 10 bases are a match to TRBD1. The germline CDR1 and CDR2 sequences are LNHDA and SQIVND (reference sequence). The CDR3 is 13 residues long. V trimming: 11 bases; J trimming: 5 bases; junction bases outside the gene matches: 8. CDR3 sequence: CASDRGLGYGYTF. In DNA, the CDR3 is TGTGCCTCAGACAGGGGGCTTGGGTATGGCTACACCTTC.

V gene TRBV6-2 or TRBV6-3 combines with J gene TRBJ2-5, with 14 bases lining up with TRBD2. Germline CDR1 reads MNHEY; CDR2 reads SVGEGT. The CDR3 loop spans 16 amino acids. Unmatched junction bases numbered 7, after V lost 5 bases and J lost 5 bases. CDR3: CASSTGTSGSWETQYF. CDR3 DNA sequence: TGTGCCAGCAGTACAGGGACTAGCGGGAGTTGGGAGACCCAGTACTTC.

The V and J genes are TRBV5-6 and TRBJ2-1, with no clear D. The CDR3 consists of 12 residues. The germline V gene encodes CDR1 SGHDT and CDR2 YYEEEE. The V and J ends lost 2 bases and 10 bases respectively, with 10 bases between them. The DNA of the CDR3 is TGTGCCAGCAGCTTTACCCCCCGGGAGCAGTTCTTC. Amino acid sequence: CASSFTPREQFF.

The chain couples TRBV5-1 to TRBJ2-5; 7 nucleotides agree with TRBD1. The ends lost 2 bases at V and 1 base at J; junction bases unmatched: 8. The CDR3 has 16 residues. CDR1 SGHRS and CDR2 YFSETQ come from the germline V gene. The CDR3 sequence is CASSFRGRASQETQYF. As DNA, the CDR3 is TGCGCCAGCAGCTTTAGGGGGCGGGCTAGCCAAGAGACCCAGTACTTC.

V usage is TRBV4-1 and J usage is TRBJ1-5; the match to TRBD1 covers 7 bases. V shed 3 bases and J 2 bases; nucleotides not matched to a gene: 4. The CDR3 is 15 residues long. Looked up from germline, CDR1 is MGHRA and CDR2 is YSYEKL. The CDR3 region has the DNA TGCGCCAGCAGCCACCCGACAGGGCGCAATCAGCCCCAGCATTTT. Protein: CASSHPTGRNQPQHF.

The V and J genes are TRBV5-6 and TRBJ2-2; 11 bases map to TRBD2. Per the germline V gene, CDR1 is SGHDT and CDR2 is YYEEEE. With 0 bases clipped from V and 4 bases from J, the junction kept 11 bases outside the gene matches. CDR3 length: 19 amino acids. The CDR3 DNA reads TGTGCCAGCAGCTTGGGGCGTGTAGCGGGAGGGCCGGGCACCGGGGAGCTGTTTTTT. Encoded protein: CASSLGRVAGGPGTGELFF. The full variable domain, completed using reference TRBV5-6 and TRBJ2-2, is DAGVTQSPTHLIKTRGQQVTLRCSPKSGHDTVSWYQQALGQGPQFIFQYYEEEERQRGNFPDRFSGHQFPNYSSELNVNALLLGDSALYLCASSLGRVAGGPGTGELFFGEGSRLTVL.

V and J are TRBV24-1 and TRBJ2-5, with 8 bases aligning to TRBD2. The CDR3 is 19 amino acids. V dropped 4 bases and J dropped 9; count of bases not matched to a gene: 24. Per the germline V gene, CDR1 is KGHDR and CDR2 is SFDVKD. The CDR3 nucleotides read TGTGCCACCAGTGACCCCTGGATGGGGACTAGTTGGGCGAAGAGACCCCAGTACTTC. Protein product: CATSDPWMGTSWAKRPQYF.

The genes are TRBV23-1 and TRBJ2-1; 11 bases align to TRBD2. TRBV23-1 falls under the ORF class, with uncertain function. The V and J ends lost 8 bases and 8 bases, in that order; junction bases with no gene match: 11. This CDR3 is 15 amino acids long. The CDR3 spells CASPPASGRWDEQFF. Here the CDR3 DNA reads TGCGCCAGCCCCCCGGCTAGCGGGAGGTGGGATGAGCAGTTCTTC.

The chain joins TRBV19 to TRBJ2-1, with D possibly matching TRBD2 (6 bases). The CDR3 is made up of 15 amino acids. V lost 3 bases to trimming and J lost 6 bases, with 15 bases between them. The germline gives CDR1 LNHDA, CDR2 SQIVND (reference sequence). The CDR3 bases are TGTGCCAGTAGTATGGGCGGGGCCCAGTTCAATGAGCAGTTCTTC. Translation gives CASSMGGAQFNEQFF.

A note on this clone: Other nucleotide sequences in the sample specify the same CDR3. V gene TRBV5-6 combines with J gene TRBJ2-7; D is possibly TRBD1 (6 bases). Trimming removed 0 bases at V and 3 bases at J, with 13 bases between. In germline, CDR1 is SGHDT, CDR2 YYEEEE. The CDR3 length is 15 residues. The CDR3 is CASSLVGQGSYEQYF. The CDR3 DNA reads TGTGCCAGCAGCTTGGTGGGGCAGGGGAGCTACGAGCAGTACTTC.

This chain joins TRBV25-1 and TRBJ1-5, with D uncertain. The CDR3 covers 13 residues. The V and J ends lost 7 bases and 4 bases respectively, with 11 bases between them. Germline V lookup: CDR1 MGHDK, CDR2 SYGVNS. The CDR3 DNA sequence: TGTGCCAGCACGGTGGGCGGGAATCAGCCCCAGCATTTT. Translating gives CASTVGGNQPQHF.

The chain employs TRBV7-3 and TRBJ2-3; TRBD2 agrees at 7 bases. V shed 4 bases, J shed 6 bases, and the junction held 4 bases outside the gene matches. Per germline, CDR1 SGHTA and CDR2 FQGTGA. This CDR3 comprises 13 residues. The CDR3 region is CASSSRGVDTQYF. DNA for the CDR3: TGTGCCAGCAGCTCCCGGGGGGTCGATACGCAGTATTTT.

This chain connects TRBV4-3 to TRBJ2-1, with 11 bases aligning to TRBD2. The ends lost 8 bases at V and 0 bases at J; junction bases unmatched: 9. CDR1 and CDR2 from the germline V gene are LGHNA and YSLEER. This CDR3 region has 17 residues. CDR3 DNA: TGCGCCAGCGCGCCGGGACTAGCGGTCAGCTCCTACAATGAGCAGTTCTTC. Residues: CASAPGLAVSSYNEQFF.

The J gene is TRBJ2-1, the V gene TRBV9, with 11 bases fitting TRBD2. The CDR3 extends over 16 amino acids. The trim removed 4 bases at V and 8 bases at J, leaving 11 bases unmatched. CDR1 and CDR2 from the germline V gene are SGDLS and YYNGEE. The CDR3 sequence is CASSPHGLAGGDEQFF. CDR3 sequence (DNA): TGTGCCAGCAGCCCCCATGGGCTAGCGGGAGGCGATGAGCAGTTCTTC.

The chain has TRBV7-6 and TRBJ1-4; the D gene is possibly TRBD1 (5 bases). Germline V gene lookup returns CDR1 SGHVS and CDR2 FNYEAQ. The CDR3 length is 15 residues. V was pared by 1 base and J by 6 bases, with 12 bases between. Here the CDR3 reads CASSLVGGKDEKLFF. DNA of the CDR3: TGTGCCAGCAGCTTAGTGGGGGGAAAGGATGAAAAACTGTTTTTT.

This chain links TRBV6-2 or TRBV6-3 with TRBJ2-1; 11 nucleotides line up with TRBD2. Germline V CDR1 and CDR2: MNHEY, SVGEGT. The V gene end was trimmed by 3 bases and the J gene end by 7 bases; junction bases not matched to a gene: 11. CDR3 length: 17 amino acids. CDR3 DNA sequence: TGTGCCAGCAGTTATGAACTCCTAGCGGGAGGTGGGAATGAGCAGTTCTTC. It encodes CASSYELLAGGGNEQFF.

The chain carries TRBV28 and TRBJ2-7; 7 bases agree with TRBD2. With 7 bases clipped from V and 1 base from J, the junction kept 7 bases outside the gene matches. The CDR3 is 14 residues long. Germline-derived CDR1 and CDR2 are MDHEN and SYDVKM. The CDR3 reads CASNPWGGSYEQYF. CDR3 DNA sequence: TGTGCCAGCAACCCTTGGGGGGGTTCCTACGAGCAGTACTTC. Based on the CDR3 plus reference TRBV28 and TRBJ2-7, the full variable domain is DVKVTQSSRYLVKRTGEKVFLECVQDMDHENMFWYRQDPGLGLRLIYFSYDVKMKEKGDIPEGYSVSREKKERFSLILESASTNQTSMYLCASNPWGGSYEQYFGPGTRLTVT.

V gene TRBV7-2 combines with J gene TRBJ1-5, with D tentatively TRBD1 (6 bases). V lost 5 bases and J lost 6, with 17 bases in between. Germline V gene lookup returns CDR1 SGHTA and CDR2 FQGNSA. This CDR3 is built from 15 residues. Written as DNA, the CDR3 is TGTGCCAGCAGCAGGGTGGCAGGGGAGGGTCAGCCCCAGCATTTT. This encodes CASSRVAGEGQPQHF.

This chain uses TRBV3-1 (or the pseudogene TRBV3-2) with TRBJ2-7; 8 bases agree with TRBD1. V trimming: 4 bases; J trimming: 12 bases; junction bases outside the gene matches: 8. Germline V gene lookup returns CDR1 LGHDT and CDR2 YNNKEL (reference sequence). CDR3 length: 12 residues. In nucleotides, the CDR3 is TGTGCCAGCAGCCTAGACAGGGGAAAAACGTACTTC. This codes for CASSLDRGKTYF.

This CDR3 is CASSQWGLSGNTIYF. CDR3 nucleotides: TGCGCCAGCAGCCAATGGGGGCTCTCTGGAAACACCATATATTTT. J is TRBJ1-3 and V is TRBV4-1, with D maybe TRBD1 (6 bases). V was pared by 2 bases and J by 0 bases, with 8 bases between. Germline V gene lookup returns CDR1 MGHRA and CDR2 YSYEKL. There are 15 residues in the CDR3.

The chain is built from TRBV12-3 or TRBV12-4 and TRBJ2-1; 9 bases map to TRBD1. J lost 4 bases, V lost 6 bases, and 1 base had no gene match. The CDR3 extends over 13 amino acids. CDR3 amino acids: CASRGQGYNEQFF. Here the CDR3 DNA reads TGTGCCAGCAGGGGACAGGGTTACAATGAGCAGTTCTTC.

This sequence joins TRBV11-2 and TRBJ2-1; D unclear. V lost 2 bases and J lost 10, with 15 bases in between. CDR3 length equals 14 residues. From germline, CDR1 is SGHAT and CDR2 FQNNGV. As DNA, the CDR3 is TGTGCCAGCAGCTTAATAGTCCCGGGTGGGGAGCAGTTCTTC. The encoded protein is CASSLIVPGGEQFF. The full variable domain, its missing parts supplied by reference TRBV11-2 and TRBJ2-1, is EAGVAQSPRYKIIEKRQSVAFWCNPISGHATLYWYQQILGQGPKLLIQFQNNGVVDDSQLPKDRFSAERLKGVDSTLKIQPAKLEDSAVYLCASSLIVPGGEQFFGPGTRLTVL.

The V and J genes are TRBV6-5 and TRBJ2-5; D call uncertain. V lost 6 bases, J lost 3 bases, and 11 bases lay in between. CDR1 is MNHEY, CDR2 SVGAGI, per germline. The CDR3 is 13 residues long. CDR3: CASRGFLKETQYF. DNA of the CDR3: TGTGCCAGCAGGGGCTTCCTGAAAGAGACCCAGTACTTC.

The chain recombines TRBV7-3 with TRBJ2-1; TRBD2 aligns across 10 bases. The germline gives CDR1 SGHTA, CDR2 FQGTGA. The CDR3 contains 15 residues. V was clipped by 5 bases and J by 6 bases; unmatched bases: 7. CDR3 protein: CASSPSRTSGNEQFF. DNA for the CDR3: TGTGCCAGCAGCCCCTCCCGGACTAGCGGCAATGAGCAGTTCTTC. Filled out from reference TRBV7-3 and TRBJ2-1, the complete variable domain reads GAGVSQTPSNKVTEKGKYVELRCDPISGHTALYWYRQSLGQGPEFLIYFQGTGAADDSGLPNDRFFAVRPEGSVSTLKIQRTERGDSAVYLCASSPSRTSGNEQFFGPGTRLTVL.

V gene TRBV4-1 combines with J gene TRBJ1-1; possibly TRBD1 for D (5 bases). Trimming shortened V by 4 bases and J by 4 bases, and 10 bases separated the two germline ends. CDR3 size: 13 residues. Germline CDR1 MGHRA, CDR2 YSYEKL. The CDR3 DNA is TGCGCCAGCAGCCCCCCTAGGGGCACTGAAGCTTTCTTT. Translated: CASSPPRGTEAFF.